These 18 T cell receptor beta chains share one sample of origin, sequenced in a study of cytomegalovirus exposure and HLA in healthy donors. The primer mix had 60 Vbeta and 13 Jbeta primers. The method was immunoSEQ multiplex PCR; TCRdb's version includes in-frame clones alone and lacks a portion of them. Here the sample spans more than 110,000 clones, approximately 80% being singletons. The sequencing input was PBMCs. The receptors shown here come from a man between 50 and 59 years old in good health and CMV-seronegative.

The chain's CDR3 is CASSLMGAGYTF. CDR3 bases: TGTGCCAGCAGTCTGATGGGGGCTGGCTACACCTTC. J is TRBJ1-2 and V is TRBV6-6, with a weak D call TRBD1 (6 bases). This CDR3 contains 12 residues. The germline V gene has CDR1 MNHNY and CDR2 SVGAGI (reference sequence). V was shortened by 5 bases and J by 7 bases, with 11 bases between the two germline ends.

The CDR3 DNA reads TGTGCCAGCAGGGCCGGGGGACGCAGTGAAAAACTGTTTTTT. It specifies CASRAGGRSEKLFF. The chain couples TRBV11-2 to TRBJ1-4; maybe TRBD1 (5 bases). V was shortened by 6 bases and J by 7 bases, with 15 bases between the two germline ends. Germline CDR1 and CDR2: SGHAT and FQNNGV. The CDR3 runs 14 residues.

A single count supports this clone. The rearrangement joins TRBV6-5 to TRBJ1-1, with D maybe TRBD1 (5 bases). In germline, CDR1 is MNHEY, CDR2 SVGAGI. The CDR3 is 15 amino acids. The V end was cut by 0 bases, the J end by 0 bases, with 8 bases between. This CDR3 reads CASSYSEGLNTEAFF. The CDR3 DNA reads TGTGCCAGCAGTTACTCGGAGGGGCTGAACACTGAAGCTTTCTTT.

The genes are TRBV9 and TRBJ2-2; D unclear. V lost 0 bases and J lost 8, with 11 bases in between. There are 14 residues in the CDR3. In germline, CDR1 is SGDLS, CDR2 YYNGEE. CDR3 bases: TGTGCCAGCAGCGTAGGGGCCCCAGGAGGGGAGCTGTTTTTT. It encodes CASSVGAPGGELFF.

The chain uses TRBV2 and TRBJ2-1, with 8 nucleotides matching TRBD1. The V gene end was trimmed by 3 bases and the J gene end by 1 base; junction bases not matched to a gene: 2. The CDR3 has 15 residues. In germline, CDR1 is SNHLY, CDR2 FYNNEI. The CDR3 sequence: CASSDRTGSYNEQFF. Written as DNA, the CDR3 is TGTGCCAGCAGTGACCGGACAGGGTCCTACAATGAGCAGTTCTTC.

J is TRBJ1-1 and V is TRBV30, with 7 bases matching TRBD1. The germline CDR1 and CDR2 sequences are GTSNPN and SVGIG (reference sequence). The CDR3 consists of 14 residues. The ends lost 2 bases at V and 1 base at J; junction bases unmatched: 4. The DNA of the CDR3 is TGTGCCTGGAGTTTTGGGACAGCGAACACTGAAGCTTTCTTT. It translates to CAWSFGTANTEAFF.

This chain uses TRBV5-4 with TRBJ2-1, with 9 bases fitting TRBD1. The CDR3 covers 14 residues. Germline V CDR1 and CDR2: SGHNT, YYREEE (reference sequence). Unmatched junction bases numbered 1, after V lost 0 bases and J lost 6 bases. The CDR3 sequence is CASSLGGQGNEQFF. The CDR3 bases are TGTGCCAGCAGCTTGGGGGGACAGGGCAATGAGCAGTTCTTC.

This clone has only a few counts. The rearrangement links TRBV2 to TRBJ1-5, with 10 nucleotides matching TRBD1. CDR1 is SNHLY, CDR2 FYNNEI, per germline. With V trimmed by 4 bases and J by 6 bases, 3 bases remained unmatched. This CDR3 spans 14 amino acids. The chain's CDR3 is CASSGTGGSQPQHF. The CDR3 DNA sequence: TGTGCCAGCAGTGGGACAGGGGGAAGTCAGCCCCAGCATTTT.

The chain's CDR3 is CASSQELGGLFF. CDR3 sequence (DNA): TGTGCCAGCAGCCAAGAGTTAGGGGGTTTATTCTTC. J is TRBJ2-1 and V is TRBV4-2; D may be TRBD1 (6 bases). Germline V CDR1 and CDR2: LGHNA, YNFKEQ. V dropped 0 bases and J dropped 16 bases, with 13 bases sitting between them. The CDR3 loop spans 12 amino acids.

This chain joins TRBV5-4 and TRBJ1-2; 7 bases agree with TRBD1. Germline V gene data show CDR1 as SGHNT and CDR2 as YYREEE (reference sequence). The CDR3 loop spans 14 amino acids. Unmatched junction bases numbered 4, after V lost 1 base and J lost 4 bases. Here the CDR3 DNA reads TGTGCCAGCAGCTTGTTTGGACAGGCCTATGGCTACACCTTC. Protein product: CASSLFGQAYGYTF.

This chain links TRBV28 with TRBJ2-3; D is possibly TRBD2 (6 bases). The CDR3 sequence is 17 residues long. V lost 1 base, J lost 0 bases, and 14 bases lay in between. Germline V lookup: CDR1 MDHEN, CDR2 SYDVKM. The DNA for the CDR3 is TGTGCCAGCAGTTTATTAATCACGGCGGGGAGCACAGATACGCAGTATTTT. It encodes CASSLLITAGSTDTQYF.

The genes are TRBV29-1 and TRBJ2-5, with D unclear. The CDR3 consists of 12 residues. Trimming stripped 5 bases from V and 3 bases from J, with 10 bases between. Germline-derived CDR1 and CDR2 are SQVTM and ANQGSEA. The CDR3 loop reads CSVKQLEETQYF. The CDR3 DNA reads as TGCAGCGTTAAACAGTTGGAAGAGACCCAGTACTTC.

The rearrangement uses TRBV5-6 and TRBJ2-5, with TRBD1 as a possible D gene (6 bases). The DNA end lines up better with TRBJ2-7; the J call may be wrong. CDR3 length: 14 residues. CDR1 is SGHDT and CDR2 is YYEEEE in the germline V gene. CDR3 sequence (DNA): TGTGCCAGCAGCGGAGACAGGCTCTCCTACGAGCAGTACTTC. Translation: CASSGDRLSYEQYF.

The chain is built from TRBV19 and TRBJ1-5; D perhaps matches TRBD1 (5 bases). The CDR3 has 17 residues. Germline CDR1 is LNHDA and CDR2 is SQIVND (reference sequence). Between the trimmed V and J ends, which lost 0 bases and 2 bases, there was a span of 14 bases. The CDR3 region is CASSIDSQGWGNQPQHF. For the CDR3, the DNA is TGTGCCAGTAGTATAGATTCGCAGGGTTGGGGCAATCAGCCCCAGCATTTT.

CDR3 sequence (DNA): TGTGCCAGTACGGACAGGAGATATCAGCCCCAGCATTTT. Its translation is CASTDRRYQPQHF. This chain joins TRBV19 and TRBJ1-5, with 7 bases identical to TRBD1. The ends lost 7 bases at V and 5 bases at J; junction bases unmatched: 5. Germline assignment: CDR1 LNHDA and CDR2 SQIVND (reference sequence). The CDR3 covers 13 residues.

This clone turned up a few times. The rearrangement links TRBV5-1 to TRBJ2-3, with D possibly being TRBD1 (5 bases). CDR1 is SGHRS, CDR2 YFSETQ, per germline. Trimming left V 4 bases short and J 1 base short, with 19 bases between. The CDR3 sequence is 17 residues long. The CDR3 reads CASSPTSGLRGTDTQYF. CDR3 DNA: TGCGCCAGCAGCCCGACTTCAGGGTTAAGAGGCACAGATACGCAGTATTTT.

CDR3 sequence reads: CASSKSGSSYNEQFF. The CDR3 region has the DNA TGTGCCAGCAGCAAAAGCGGAAGCTCCTACAATGAGCAGTTCTTC. The chain is built from TRBV5-6 and TRBJ2-1; D possibly corresponds to TRBD2 (5 bases). Deletions cut 4 bases from V and 0 bases from J, with 11 bases between. The germline gives CDR1 SGHDT, CDR2 YYEEEE. The CDR3 runs 15 residues.

The chain is built from TRBV10-1 and TRBJ2-1, with 7 bases that match TRBD2. Germline V lookup: CDR1 WNHNN, CDR2 SYGVQD (reference sequence). The CDR3 consists of 16 residues. V dropped 0 bases and J dropped 4; count of bases not matched to a gene: 6. CDR3 sequence: CASSESSAGAYNEQFF. The DNA of the CDR3 is TGCGCCAGCAGTGAGTCGAGTGCGGGAGCGTACAATGAGCAGTTCTTC.